This T cell receptor (beta chain) was observed in a study of CD8 T cells in ankylosing spondylitis. Study-level results: Ankylosing spondylitis blood appeared to be characterized by a TCR beta motif of 8 or 9 highly homologous variants.

Germline CDR1 MNHEY, CDR2 SVGEGT. V lost 2 bases, J lost 2 bases, and 12 bases lay in between. The CDR3 is made up of 15 amino acids. TCRdb reanalysed the 5' RACE reads using MiXCR and keeps one entry per CDR3 protein. The table has 700,000 to 850,000 distinct CDR3 sequences, roughly 12% seen once. About this clonotype itself: As yet, its antigen is unknown.

Material for sequencing was blood, either unsorted or a sorted T cell fraction (not recorded which). The clonotype comes from a male donor with ankylosing spondylitis. The chain recombines TRBV6-2 or TRBV6-3 with TRBJ1-2; TRBD1 is a possible D gene (5 bases). The DNA for the CDR3 is TGTGCCAGCAGTTACGGACGCTACAGGAACTATGGCTACACCTTC. Translating it yields CASSYGRYRNYGYTF.